This T cell receptor beta chain was identified in a study of CD8+CD57+ T cells in acquired aplastic anemia (dated by TCRdb to the late 2010s). About the study as a whole: DNA extracted from sorted CD4+ and CD8+ cells had a mean of roughly 3.3 ug, with a range of about 0.19 to 30 ug. Healthy donor samples averaged roughly 9.8 million reads for CD4+ and fewer than 12 million for CD8+ cells.

The CDR3 spans 16 residues, from the cysteine through the phenylalanine. Of all the DNA, just the CDR3 is kept, 48 bases in frame from base 1. Unmatched junction bases come to 4, with V trimmed by 1 base and J by 4 bases. From the germline V gene (reference sequence), CDR1 is SGHAT and CDR2 is FQDESV. This clonotype was detected ten times or more. Its antigen is unknown. Nothing much larger sits one base from this clone, and base qualities are not available. In this study, sorted CD4+ and CD8+ T cells from the blood of healthy subjects and of severe aplastic anemia patients had their TCR repertoires deep-sequenced. Ficoll-Paque density gradient centrifugation was used to isolate peripheral blood mononuclear cells. Before DNA extraction, CD4+ and CD8+ T cells were sorted with FACS or magnetic beads. Genomic DNA served as template for TCR beta VDJ combination and CDR3 sequence profiling. TCR repertoire sequencing was run on an Illumina HiSeq 2000. For the original study's pipeline: TRBV/TRBJ rearrangement plots, CDR3 size and DJ length profiles, and Simpson's diversity index were used to assess repertoires. Whichever DNA sequence was most abundant in the deep sequencing data was defined as the immunodominant clone. CDR3 amino acid sequences were checked for sharing across subjects and were also compared against the VDJdb database and published repertoires. TCRdb's own reprocessing of the public reads used fastp at Q25 and MiXCR and kept productive beta chains. Rows matching on CDR3 protein sequence are summarized as one entry with the most common DNA and genes. The V and J calls and clone size come from TCRdb's table, not from the authors' own analysis. The sample table records some 240,000 distinct CDR3 sequences; approximately 35% of these occur just once. 0.95% to 1.2% of the sample belongs to the ten largest clones.

Results and caveats for the whole study, not just this receptor: Around 30 CD8+ CDR3 sequences were found in both patients and controls but appeared to be highly expressed in patients and within the immunodominant clones of the patients. No significant difference in CD8+ Simpson's diversity was found between patients and healthy controls (P=0.060).

Sequencing was done on a sample of sorted CD4+, CD8+, or CD8+CD57+ T cells (not recorded which) from PBMCs. The chain is made from TRBV11-1 and TRBJ2-3, with TRBD2 matching 11 junction bases. This TCR derives from a human donor in good health, serving as a control. At the DNA level, the sequence is TGTGCCAGCAGCTTAGATCTAGCGGGAGGCGCAGATACGCAGTATTTT. The resulting protein is CASSLDLAGGADTQYF.